This T cell receptor beta chain was captured in a study of read filtering for tumor transcriptome and immune sequencing. Study-level information: Eight or nine patients were R-ISS I, some 16 were R-ISS II, 7 were R-ISS III. IR-seq gave about 4.05 to 11 million TCR reads per sample; RNA-seq gave roughly 80 to 1,300.

Germline V gives CDR1 DFQATT, CDR2 SNEGSKA (reference sequence). The CDR3 contains 14 residues. V lost 6 bases, J lost 2 bases, and 13 bases lay in between. In its sample, this clonotype was seen many times. This library used 300 to 450 ng RNA and molecular barcoded adaptors spanning alpha/delta and beta/gamma chains. TCRdb processed the reads anew with MiXCR; each CDR3 protein has one entry. This sample has tens of thousands of distinct CDR3 sequences, with 20% to 25% found just once. At the time of active disease, bone marrow was collected from every patient. The sequence came from a donor over 35 with multiple myeloma. Sequenced sample: a population of CD138-negative cells sorted from bone marrow. The chain carries TRBV20-1 and TRBJ2-2, with D perhaps TRBD2 (5 bases). The CDR3 region is CSAAAGVNTGELFF. CDR3 bases: TGCAGTGCCGCAGCCGGGGTTAACACCGGGGAGCTGTTTTTT.